Here is one TCR beta chain with its context. The table lists this clonotype with many counts. Which antigen it targets is not known. Base qualities are not provided; no much larger clone lies one nucleotide away. These data are taken from a study of T cells in Graves' hyperthyroidism and ophthalmopathy (dated by TCRdb to between 2018 and 2021). Regarding the research as a whole: Peripheral blood was sampled at the time of initial diagnosis, prior to any treatment. An independent validation cohort of under 20 hyperthyroidism patients and approximately 17 patients who later progressed to ophthalmopathy tested prospective prediction of ophthalmopathy. According to the paper, TCR Vbeta CDR3 sequencing was carried out on about 140 peripheral blood samples, which came from fewer than 50 ophthalmopathy, around 74 hyperthyroidism and 17 progressor patients. Once sampling was done, hyperthyroidism patients were given methimazole at a starting dose of 30 mg daily, whereas ophthalmopathy patients were given high-dose intravenous methylprednisolone. TCR V-J signatures able to tell the groups apart were searched for in a discovery cohort of approximately 95 patients, of whom more than 40 had Graves' ophthalmopathy and roughly 58 had stable Graves' hyperthyroidism. The 75 to 100 discovery patients were divided at random into training and test sets in a 7:3 ratio. The study also compared thyroid tissue and blood T-cell repertoires from five or six Graves' hyperthyroidism patients. The full study reports these points: Sample size was not statistically predetermined, and investigators were not blinded to group allocation. Ophthalmopathy was separated from stable hyperthyroidism by a 13 V-J signature model, with around 90% sensitivity and around 81% specificity obtained in cross-validation and 80%/75% obtained in testing. Blood samples also contained most of the expanded thyroid clonotypes (frequency above 0.001), which suggests that blood repertoires may reflect thyroid immune responses. During validation, the model predicted progression to ophthalmopathy a median of approximately 6 months ahead of onset, with almost 71% sensitivity and about 75% specificity.

Ophthalmopathy patients had moderately to severely active disease, Clinical Activity Score of at least 3, NOSPECS grade of at least 4, and duration under 3 months. The study excluded patients with uncontrolled infections, other autoimmune diseases, pregnancy or lactation. Clinical symptoms, serum thyroxine and TRAb, thyroid ultrasound, and orbital computed tomography formed the basis for the diagnoses. Ficoll-Paque density gradient centrifugation was used to isolate PBMCs from 8.5 to 10 ml of fresh peripheral blood. Trizol reagent was used to extract total RNA, and RNA quality was then checked on an Agilent 2100 Bioanalyzer. Amplification of TCR beta CDR3 regions was carried out from RNA transcripts. For the first round of RT-PCR on the TCR CDR3, the HTBI primer set was used together with the Qiagen OneStep RT-PCR kit. Libraries were constructed in a second round of multiplex PCR, after which size selection and purification were carried out. Libraries were sequenced paired-end with 100 bp reads on an Illumina HiSeq2000. The authors' pipeline ran thus. SOAPnuke was used to process the raw data, with reads discarded if the reads contained adapters or uncalled bases, had a mean Phred below 15, or lacked an exact constant-primer or identifier match. High-quality paired reads were merged using COPE v1.2.5, and each unique nucleotide sequence was defined as a clonotype. MiTCR v1.1 was used to align the clonotypes against IMGT TRBV, TRBD and TRBJ reference segments. The analysis was restricted to V-J combinations with a frequency above 0.0001, which together covered about 99% of the repertoires. The TCS score was defined as the ratio of F50 (clonal expansion) to E x V (chaos), calculated using BLOSUM62-based TCRdist between CDR3 peptides within each V-J. Welch's t-statistics and random forest reduced 500 to 650 V-J features to 10 to 15, which were used in a naive Bayes classifier (R e1071). TCRdb reprocessed the public reads (quality trimming at Q25 with fastp, clone calling with MiXCR) and kept in-frame beta chains. Entries are consolidated by CDR3 protein sequence, retaining the most common genes and DNA. These V and J calls originate from TCRdb's pipeline instead of the authors' own analysis. The sample table lists some 320,000 distinct CDR3 sequences, roughly 13% of them with a count of one. The ten largest clones add up to approximately 35% of the sample.

The source is a woman between 40 and 50 years old with Graves' ophthalmopathy. Material for sequencing was blood.

The nucleotide sequence is given as TGCGCCAGCAGCTCAAGTTTGGGGTTCGGCACTGAAGCTTTCTTT. Its coded protein is CASSSSLGFGTEAFF. Here the chain combines TRBV5-1 and TRBJ1-1, with no D gene named confidently. The germline V gene sets CDR1 to SGHRS and CDR2 to YFSETQ. The trim is 3 bases for V and 4 bases for J, with a gap of 16 bases between the germline ends. Taken from cysteine to phenylalanine, the CDR3 has 15 residues. Only the CDR3 region is kept as DNA, spanning 45 bases read in frame from base 1.